These 5 T cell receptor beta chains were all obtained from the same sample, sequenced in a study of chemoradiotherapy in HPV16-positive cancers. TCRdb's copy holds only in-frame clones and misses some; the assay was immunoSEQ multiplex PCR. Found here are around 11,000 clones, about nine tenths of them singletons; the top ten hold less than 2%. Sequencing used blood, obtained from a patient who underwent chemoradiotherapy. The receptors originated from a human donor with HPV-associated anogenital cancer.

The V gene is TRBV7-2, the J gene TRBJ2-5; possibly TRBD1 or TRBD2 for D (6 bases each). V lost 2 bases and J 2 bases, leaving 15 bases between the germline ends. The CDR3 is made up of 16 amino acids. Per germline, CDR1 SGHTA and CDR2 FQGNSA. The CDR3, as DNA: TGTGCCAGCAGCTTAAATCCGGGGGCCCTACAAGAGACCCAGTACTTC. Translating it yields CASSLNPGALQETQYF.

The chain carries TRBV5-1 and TRBJ2-7; D is uncertain. This CDR3 comprises 11 residues. The V end was cut by 1 base, the J end by 5 bases, with 4 bases between. In germline, CDR1 is SGHRS, CDR2 YFSETQ. CDR3: CASSLTHEQYF. The CDR3 region has the DNA TGCGCCAGCAGCTTGACGCACGAGCAGTACTTC.

This clone has just one count. The chain carries TRBV7-2 and TRBJ2-5, with TRBD2 identical over 8 bases. With V trimmed by 5 bases and J by 4 bases, 12 bases remained unmatched. CDR3 length: 16 residues. Looked up from germline, CDR1 is SGHTA and CDR2 is FQGNSA. CDR3 DNA: TGTGCCAGCAGCCCAGACCCCTTCAGCGGGGGAGAGACCCAGTACTTC. This translates into CASSPDPFSGGETQYF.

The chain links TRBV30 to TRBJ2-3; TRBD2 matches at 10 bases. The CDR3 covers 14 residues. Per germline, CDR1 GTSNPN and CDR2 SVGIG (reference sequence). V was clipped by 4 bases and J by 8 bases; unmatched bases: 9. The CDR3 sequence is CAWIVAGGTGTQYF. In nucleotides, the CDR3 is TGTGCCTGGATAGTAGCGGGGGGTACGGGTACGCAGTATTTT.

The chain is built from TRBV11-1 and TRBJ2-3, with 10 bases matching TRBD2. The CDR3 covers 19 residues. CDR1 and CDR2 from the germline V gene are SGHAT and FQDESV (reference sequence). V gave up 8 bases and J gave up 4 bases; unmatched junction bases: 21. This chain's CDR3 is CASYPLSGGAGPAADTQYF. CDR3 bases: TGTGCCAGCTACCCGTTGAGCGGGGGGGCCGGGCCGGCGGCAGATACGCAGTATTTT.